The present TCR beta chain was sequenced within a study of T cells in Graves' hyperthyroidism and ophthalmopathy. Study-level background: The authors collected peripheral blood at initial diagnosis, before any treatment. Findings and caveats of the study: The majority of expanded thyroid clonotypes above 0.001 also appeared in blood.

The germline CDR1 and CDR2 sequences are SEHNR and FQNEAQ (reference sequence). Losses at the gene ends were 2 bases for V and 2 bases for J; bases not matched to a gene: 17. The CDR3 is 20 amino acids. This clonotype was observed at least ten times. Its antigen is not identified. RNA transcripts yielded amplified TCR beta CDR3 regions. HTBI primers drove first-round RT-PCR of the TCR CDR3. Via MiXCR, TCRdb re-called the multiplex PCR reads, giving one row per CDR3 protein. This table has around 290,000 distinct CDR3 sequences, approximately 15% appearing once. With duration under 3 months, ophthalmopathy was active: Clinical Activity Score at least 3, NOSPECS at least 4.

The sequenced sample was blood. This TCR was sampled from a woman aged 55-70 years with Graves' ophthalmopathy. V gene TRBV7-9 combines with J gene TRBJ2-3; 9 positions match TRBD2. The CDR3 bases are TGTGCCAGCAGCTTAATAGCTAGCGGGAAGTCGTGGGTGAACACAGATACGCAGTATTTT. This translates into CASSLIASGKSWVNTDTQYF.